This T cell receptor (beta chain) was sequenced for a study of OX40 agonist ivuxolimab in advanced cancers. Study-level background: Treatment of patients was with ivuxolimab, an agonistic anti-OX40 (CD134) antibody. Every 2 weeks, patients received ivuxolimab intravenously, dosed at 0.01 to 10 mg/kg.

Libraries were prepared by immunoSEQ multiplex PCR; TCRdb keeps only in-frame clonotypes and omits some of them. Among roughly 40,000 clones listed, approximately 90% were seen once. Whole-study results and caveats: Researchers report that CD8+ T cells had, on average, more expanded clones than CD4+. What antigens the expanded peripheral T cells recognized was never established.

CDR1 is SGHTA, CDR2 FQGNSA, per germline. V was shortened by 1 base and J by 1 base, with 12 bases between the two germline ends. The CDR3 contains 16 residues. Regarding this clone: What it binds is unknown.

The clonotype comes from an adult with an advanced solid tumor such as melanoma, head and neck, liver or kidney cancer. Sequenced here: CD4+ or CD8+ T cells sorted from blood, sampled in a trial of the OX40 agonist ivuxolimab. The rearrangement links TRBV7-2 to TRBJ2-3; the D is unclear. CDR3 sequence reads: CASSLVVALGTDTQYF. CDR3 sequence (DNA): TGTGCCAGCAGCTTAGTAGTGGCGCTCGGCACAGATACGCAGTATTTT.